Listed below are T cell receptor beta chains from one sample, sequenced in a study of technical replicates of blood from a handful of donors. The protocol was immunoSEQ multiplex PCR, while the TCRdb copy is restricted to in-frame clones and leaves out a portion. This sample carries approximately 70,000 clones, approximately 90% of them seen once, and the ten largest clones take 4.5% to 5%. The sequenced sample consisted of PBMCs. The source of these receptors is a human donor in good health. Some clones in this sample may be carry-over from other donors' samples. Both conserved end residues are part of each CDR3. The D gene is left open where the match is weak.

V gene: TRBV6-5; D gene: -; CDR3 protein: CASSSDSYTEAFF
V gene: TRBV5-4; D gene: TRBD2; CDR3 protein: CASSLDGTTTDTQYF
V gene: TRBV9; D gene: TRBD1; CDR3 protein: CASSTTDRGQETQYF
V gene: TRBV11-3; D gene: TRBD1; CDR3 protein: CASSQTGGDEQYF
V gene: TRBV7-2; D gene: TRBD2; CDR3 protein: CASSRSGTSGGPRGEQFF
V gene: TRBV30; D gene: -; CDR3 protein: CAWSLGTPNYVRELFF
V gene: TRBV10-1; D gene: TRBD1; CDR3 protein: CASSGGQVSYEQYF
V gene: TRBV5-4; D gene: TRBD2; CDR3 protein: CASSIFGLAGVYNEQFF
V gene: TRBV18; D gene: -; CDR3 protein: CASSLGQGNTIYF
V gene: TRBV4-3; D gene: -; CDR3 protein: CASSQAAGIDYGYTF
V gene: TRBV6-1; D gene: -; CDR3 protein: CASSEGGRGGETQYF
V gene: TRBV7-9; D gene: -; CDR3 protein: CASSLFARVADTEAFF
V gene: TRBV9; D gene: -; CDR3 protein: CASSVTGEATEAFF
V gene: TRBV2; D gene: -; CDR3 protein: CASTTDTIKVAFF
V gene: TRBV30; D gene: -; CDR3 protein: CAWTKGALLSDTQYF
V gene: TRBV6-5; D gene: -; CDR3 protein: CASSSTLWAAETQYF
V gene: TRBV7-6; D gene: -; CDR3 protein: CASSLSQGRNTEAFF
V gene: TRBV30; D gene: -; CDR3 protein: CAWSADIISGNTIYF
V gene: TRBV6-1; D gene: -; CDR3 protein: CASSEEGPGAYEQYF
V gene: TRBV30; D gene: -; CDR3 protein: CAWSVGLGTQYF
V gene: TRBV4-1; D gene: TRBD1; CDR3 protein: CASSQDLWDRVVKLFF
V gene: TRBV19; D gene: TRBD2; CDR3 protein: CASSKGLLLNEQFF